Below, 11 T cell receptor beta chains from the same sample are listed, as sequenced in a study of blood T cell repertoires in COVID-19. TCRdb's copy holds only in-frame clones and misses some; the assay was immunoSEQ multiplex PCR. The sample records around 110,000 clones, 75% to 90% being singletons. The sample consisted of peripheral blood. The receptors shown here come from a man between 35 and 55 years old with acute or convalescent COVID-19.

This clone appeared a few times. The rearrangement uses TRBV19 and TRBJ2-2; D not resolved. This CDR3 contains 15 residues. The germline CDR1 and CDR2 sequences are LNHDA and SQIVND (reference sequence). V was trimmed by 2 bases and J by 3 bases, leaving 10 bases between them. The CDR3 coding sequence is TGTGCCAGTAGTATAACGCTCTCGGACACCGGGGAGCTGTTTTTT. Translation: CASSITLSDTGELFF.

The J gene is TRBJ2-1, the V gene TRBV4-1; 11 bases are shared with TRBD2. With V trimmed by 8 bases and J by 9 bases, 18 bases remained unmatched. Germline V gene data show CDR1 as MGHRA and CDR2 as YSYEKL. CDR3 length: 17 residues. The CDR3 sequence: CASHQGLLAGEITEQFF. In nucleotides, the CDR3 is TGCGCCAGCCACCAAGGCCTACTAGCGGGGGAGATAACTGAGCAGTTCTTC.

V usage is TRBV3-1 (or the pseudogene TRBV3-2) and J usage is TRBJ1-5; 9 bases are a match to TRBD1. The J segment lost 4 bases and the V segment lost 8 bases, leaving 6 bases of the junction unmatched. This CDR3 spans 14 amino acids. In germline, CDR1 is LGHDT, CDR2 YNNKEL (reference sequence). In DNA, the CDR3 is TGTGCCAGCGCGACGGGACAGGGTAATCAGCCCCAGCATTTT. Translation: CASATGQGNQPQHF.

The table lists this clone with a few counts. This sequence joins TRBV2 and TRBJ1-3, with TRBD1 matching 8 bases. Germline V gene data show CDR1 as SNHLY and CDR2 as FYNNEI. The CDR3 covers 16 residues. The V gene end was trimmed by 5 bases and the J gene end by 0 bases; junction bases not matched to a gene: 6. The CDR3 DNA reads TGTGCCAGCAGTACACGACAGGGGTACTCTGGAAACACCATATATTTT. Amino acids: CASSTRQGYSGNTIYF. The full variable domain, completed using reference TRBV2 and TRBJ1-3, is EPEVTQTPSHQVTQMGQEVILRCVPISNHLYFYWYRQILGQKVEFLVSFYNNEISEKSEIFDDQFSVERPDGSNFTLKIRSTKLEDSAMYFCASSTRQGYSGNTIYFGEGSWLTVV.

The chain joins TRBV19 to TRBJ2-7, with a possible D match to TRBD1 (6 bases). The germline V gene has CDR1 LNHDA and CDR2 SQIVND (reference sequence). CDR3 length: 14 residues. V was trimmed by 3 bases and J by 2 bases, leaving 11 bases between them. The CDR3 region is CASSILDRTYEQYF. In DNA form, the CDR3 reads TGTGCCAGTAGTATCCTGGACAGAACCTACGAGCAGTACTTC.

This chain joins TRBV2 and TRBJ2-1; tentatively, D is TRBD1 (6 bases). CDR1 and CDR2 (germline): SNHLY, FYNNEI. Trimming left V 3 bases short and J 4 bases short, with 10 bases between. The CDR3 has 14 amino acids. CDR3 bases: TGTGCCAGCAGTGAGCAGGGGTGGTACAATGAGCAGTTCTTC. This sequence encodes CASSEQGWYNEQFF.

This clone has a single count. The chain uses TRBV6-4 and TRBJ2-1; 13 bases line up with TRBD2. The CDR3 is 16 residues long. The J segment lost 9 bases and the V segment lost 6 bases, leaving 11 bases of the junction unmatched. From germline, CDR1 is MRHNA and CDR2 SNTAGT. CDR3 bases: TGTGCCAGCAGCCAAATGACTAGCGGGGGGCACGGTGAGCAGTTCTTC. Its translation is CASSQMTSGGHGEQFF.

The rearrangement links TRBV30 to TRBJ1-1; 7 bases are shared with TRBD1. Germline V gene data show CDR1 as GTSNPN and CDR2 as SVGIG (reference sequence). Germline trimming cut 3 bases from V and 7 bases from J; bases unmatched to any gene: 2. This CDR3 has 11 amino acids. The CDR3 bases are TGTGCCTGGAGCCGGGACAGTGAAGCTTTCTTT. Protein sequence: CAWSRDSEAFF.

The rearrangement links TRBV19 to TRBJ1-6; D not resolved. The germline V and J ends were trimmed by 3 bases and 9 bases, with 12 bases remaining between them. There are 14 residues in the CDR3. Germline lookup yields CDR1 LNHDA and CDR2 SQIVND (reference sequence). The DNA for the CDR3 is TGTGCCAGTAGTATTAATCCCACGGTTTCACCCCTCCACTTT. It encodes CASSINPTVSPLHF.

The CDR3 protein is CATSRDGQLNTEAFF. CDR3 sequence (DNA): TGTGCCACCAGCAGAGATGGACAGCTGAACACTGAAGCTTTCTTT. The chain carries TRBV15 and TRBJ1-1; D is possibly TRBD1 (6 bases). Trimming removed 0 bases from V and 0 bases from J, with 8 bases in between. Germline V gene lookup returns CDR1 LNHNV and CDR2 YYDKDF (reference sequence). The CDR3 spans 15 residues.

The rearrangement uses TRBV4-1 and TRBJ2-7; 10 positions agree with TRBD1. The V segment lost 2 bases and the J segment 0 bases; nucleotides outside the gene matches: 4. Germline V CDR1 and CDR2: MGHRA, YSYEKL. This CDR3 region has 16 residues. The CDR3 sequence: CASSQRGQGFSYEQYF. The CDR3 bases are TGCGCCAGCAGCCAACGGGGACAGGGGTTCTCCTACGAGCAGTACTTC.